The 14 T cell receptor beta chains reported below all come from one sample, sequenced in a study of long-term antiretroviral therapy in people with HIV. Investigators performed immunoSEQ version v3.0 at survey level. Method: immunoSEQ multiplex PCR; TCRdb's copy keeps in-frame clones and lacks some. The sample has 25,000 to 35,000 clones; 78% are singletons. This specimen was unsorted PBMCs, taken 1.5 years before starting antiretroviral therapy. The receptor source for this set is a man between 18 and 35 years old with HIV.

The chain carries TRBV18 and TRBJ2-1; TRBD2 is a possible D gene (5 bases). The CDR3 has 13 amino acids. Germline V gives CDR1 KGHSH, CDR2 LQKENI. Trimming took off 1 base at V and 8 bases at J, with 9 bases between the two ends. The DNA for the CDR3 is TGTGCCAGCTCACCACTAAGCGGAGATGAGCAGTTCTTC. Its protein product is CASSPLSGDEQFF.

This clone was detected only once. The chain carries TRBV4-2 and TRBJ1-1, with D maybe TRBD1 (6 bases). V shed 4 bases and J shed 3 bases, with 12 bases lying between them. The CDR3 consists of 14 residues. The germline gives CDR1 LGHNA, CDR2 YNFKEQ. The CDR3 sequence: CASSPSDRHTEAFF. The CDR3 DNA reads TGTGCCAGCAGCCCCTCGGACAGACACACTGAAGCTTTCTTT.

V gene TRBV28 combines with J gene TRBJ1-1; D may be TRBD1 (6 bases). This CDR3 is 17 amino acids long. V gave up 4 bases and J gave up 0 bases, with 18 bases separating them. Per germline, CDR1 MDHEN and CDR2 SYDVKM. The CDR3 region is CASSSRAGTHMNTEAFF. Here the CDR3 DNA reads TGTGCCAGCAGTTCCCGGGCCGGGACACACATGAACACTGAAGCTTTCTTT.

This chain links TRBV6-6 with TRBJ1-3; maybe TRBD1 (6 bases). Trimming took 4 bases from V and 4 from J, leaving 11 bases between them. This CDR3 has 14 residues. Germline CDR1 reads MNHNY; CDR2 reads SVGAGI (reference sequence). The CDR3 nucleotides read TGTGCCAGCAGTTCACAGGGAGGAGGAAACACCATATATTTT. Amino acids: CASSSQGGGNTIYF.

Notes on this clone: A read error may produce the germline difference seen at one junction end. The V and J genes are TRBV11-2 and TRBJ2-7, with TRBD2 matching 7 bases. Looked up from germline, CDR1 is SGHAT and CDR2 is FQNNGV. This CDR3 is 13 amino acids long. The CDR3 reads CASSLEGGDEQYF. DNA for the CDR3: TGTGCCAGCAGCCTAGAGGGAGGGGACGAGCAGTACTTC. Looking up the rest from reference TRBV11-2 and TRBJ2-7 gives the full variable domain: EAGVAQSPRYKIIEKRQSVAFWCNPISGHATLYWYQQILGQGPKLLIQFQNNGVVDDSQLPKDRFSAERLKGVDSTLKIQPAKLEDSAVYLCASSLEGGDEQYFGPGTRLTVT.

Remarks on this clone: Within the sample, other DNA sequences also encode this same CDR3. V usage is TRBV6-5 and J usage is TRBJ2-5; possibly TRBD2 for D (5 bases). V was clipped by 4 bases and J by 5 bases, with 8 bases between them. Germline V CDR1 and CDR2: MNHEY, SVGAGI. The CDR3 is 12 residues long. CDR3 residues: CASSSGDETQYF. CDR3 bases: TGTGCCAGCAGTTCCGGGGATGAGACCCAGTACTTC.

The J gene is TRBJ1-2, the V gene TRBV7-8; 9 positions agree with TRBD1. Germline assignment: CDR1 SGHVS and CDR2 FQNEAQ. J was trimmed by 0 bases and V by 5 bases; bases with no gene match: 1. The CDR3 sequence is 14 residues long. CDR3 sequence (DNA): TGTGCCAGCAGCCGACAGGGGGCTAACTATGGCTACACCTTC. Its translation: CASSRQGANYGYTF. The complete variable domain, with remaining parts taken from reference TRBV7-8 and TRBJ1-2, reads GAGVSQSPRYKVAKRGQDVALRCDPISGHVSLFWYQQALGQGPEFLTYFQNEAQLDKSGLPSDRFFAERPEGSVSTLKIQRTQQEDSAVYLCASSRQGANYGYTFGSGTRLTVV.

With respect to this clone: Germline is not matched at one junction end, which may reflect a read error. The genes are TRBV7-7 and TRBJ2-2, with TRBD2 identical over 11 bases. CDR1 SSHAT and CDR2 FNYEAQ come from the germline V gene (reference sequence). The CDR3 has 16 amino acids. CDR3 sequence reads: CASSLETSGVSGELFF. CDR3 nucleotide sequence: TGTGCTAGCAGCTTGGAGACTAGCGGGGTTTCCGGGGAGCTGTTTTTT.

This clone was seen once. The V call is TRBV6-5, the J call TRBJ2-7, with TRBD2 identical over 7 bases. Germline CDR1 is MNHEY and CDR2 is SVGAGI. The CDR3 totals 15 residues. Trimming removed 5 bases from V and 2 bases from J; junction bases left unmatched: 9. In DNA, the CDR3 is TGTGCCAGCAGTCCTCTAGCGGCGGGCCCCTACGAGCAGTACTTC. Its protein product is CASSPLAAGPYEQYF.

V is TRBV5-8 and J is TRBJ2-7, with a tentative D call TRBD2 (5 bases). With 0 bases removed from V and 6 bases from J, the gap between germline ends came to 13 bases. The length of the CDR3 is 14 residues. CDR1 is SGHTS and CDR2 is YDEGEE in the germline V gene. The CDR3 DNA is TGTGCCAGCAGCTTGGCCCCGACTACGCTCGAGCAGTACTTC. This codes for CASSLAPTTLEQYF. Combining the CDR3 with reference TRBV5-8 and TRBJ2-7 gives the whole variable domain EAGVTQSPTHLIKTRGQQATLRCSPISGHTSVYWYQQALGLGLQFLLWYDEGEERNRGNFPPRFSGRQFPNYSSELNVNALELEDSALYLCASSLAPTTLEQYFGPGTRLTVT.

J is TRBJ2-5 and V is TRBV2, with D possibly called TRBD1 or TRBD2 (6 bases each). Germline CDR1 reads SNHLY; CDR2 reads FYNNEI. V lost 1 base, J lost 2 bases, and 11 bases lay in between. The CDR3 is 15 residues long. The CDR3 here is CASSEGGARQETQYF. The CDR3 DNA reads TGTGCCAGCAGTGAAGGGGGGGCCAGGCAAGAGACCCAGTACTTC. Together with reference TRBV2 and TRBJ2-5, the CDR3 gives the full variable domain: EPEVTQTPSHQVTQMGQEVILRCVPISNHLYFYWYRQILGQKVEFLVSFYNNEISEKSEIFDDQFSVERPDGSNFTLKIRSTKLEDSAMYFCASSEGGARQETQYFGPGTRLLVL.

The rearrangement joins TRBV25-1 to TRBJ2-5; either TRBD1 or TRBD2 may supply D (5 bases each). The CDR3 has 15 residues. Trimming stripped 3 bases from V and 5 bases from J, with 16 bases between. The V gene's germline CDR1 is MGHDK and CDR2 SYGVNS. CDR3 nucleotides: TGTGCCAGCAGTGATAGTACTGGGGGAATGGAGACCCAGTACTTC. This codes for CASSDSTGGMETQYF.

CDR3 bases: TGTGCCAGCACGGAAACAGCGTCCTACGAGCAGTACTTC. Translating it yields CASTETASYEQYF. The gene calls are TRBV7-9 and TRBJ2-7; D is unclear. With 7 bases removed from V and 1 base from J, the gap between germline ends came to 11 bases. This CDR3 has 13 residues. Germline V lookup: CDR1 SEHNR, CDR2 FQNEAQ (reference sequence).

The J gene is TRBJ1-2, the V gene TRBV11-2, with TRBD1 matching 9 bases. Per the germline V gene, CDR1 is SGHAT and CDR2 is FQNNGV. The CDR3 loop spans 14 amino acids. J was trimmed by 6 bases and V by 4 bases; bases with no gene match: 6. In DNA, the CDR3 is TGTGCCAGCAGCTCCCCGGACAGGGGAGATGGCTACACCTTC. Encoded protein: CASSSPDRGDGYTF.